This is a list of T cell receptor beta chains from one sample in a study of blood T cell repertoires in COVID-19. This table comes from immunoSEQ multiplex PCR, and its TCRdb copy is limited to in-frame clones, with some not included. The table shows 100,000 to 140,000 clones, with roughly 83% occurring only once. The sample taken for sequencing was peripheral blood. These receptor sequences come from a human donor in a cohort sampled during active COVID-19. Each CDR3 is given with its conserved first and last residue. Each record gives: D gene, V gene, J gene, clone size, CDR3 DNA, CDR3 protein. The D gene is left open where the match is weak. Clone size is given for some rows only: seen once, a few or many times, or a class if the clone is expanded.

TRBD1	TRBV30	TRBJ1-3	NA	TGTGCCTGGAGCGGACAGGGCGGAAACACCATATATTTT	CAWSGQGGNTIYF
TRBD2	TRBV7-9	TRBJ2-5	NA	TGTGCCAGCAGCCAAACTAGCGGGACGGGGCAAGAGACCCAGTACTTC	CASSQTSGTGQETQYF
TRBD1	TRBV7-8	TRBJ2-7	NA	TGTGCCAGCAGCCCCCGGGACAGGGGCTACGAGCAGTACTTC	CASSPRDRGYEQYF
NA	TRBV7-2	TRBJ1-1	NA	TGTGCCAGCAGCTTAGGACATCGGAACACTGAAGCTTTCTTT	CASSLGHRNTEAFF
NA	TRBV4-1	TRBJ2-1	NA	TGCGCCAGCAGCCAAGCATCGGGAACAAGGGTAAATGAGCAGTTCTTC	CASSQASGTRVNEQFF
NA	TRBV2	TRBJ2-1	NA	TGTGCCAGCATACCAGAAAAGTACAATGAGCAGTTCTTC	CASIPEKYNEQFF
NA	TRBV7-9	TRBJ2-2	NA	TGTGCCAGCAGCTTCCGGGGGAACACCGGGGAGCTGTTTTTT	CASSFRGNTGELFF
NA	TRBV30	TRBJ2-7	NA	TGTGCCTGGAGGGATCGGGGATTGGTGGTGGGTTCCGAGCAGTACTTC	CAWRDRGLVVGSEQYF
TRBD2	TRBV3-1/TRBV3-2	TRBJ2-1	NA	TGTGCCAGCAGCCCACTAGCGGGAGGGCATACGGGGAATGAGCAGTTCTTC	CASSPLAGGHTGNEQFF
TRBD2	TRBV30	TRBJ2-7	NA	TGTGCCTGGCGTCGGACTAGCGGGAGGGGGTCCTACGAGCAGTACTTC	CAWRRTSGRGSYEQYF
NA	TRBV5-8	TRBJ1-5	NA	TGTGCCAGCAGCTTGGCCCATGGGGAGCCGGGGAATCAGCCCCAGCATTTT	CASSLAHGEPGNQPQHF
TRBD2	TRBV27	TRBJ2-1	few	TGTGCCAGCAGTTTATTAAATGGCGGGAGCTACAATGAGCAGTTCTTC	CASSLLNGGSYNEQFF
TRBD2	TRBV19	TRBJ2-3	NA	TGTGCCAGTAGTGTACCCGGGACTAGCGGTACCACAGATACGCAGTATTTT	CASSVPGTSGTTDTQYF
NA	TRBV27	TRBJ2-5	NA	TGTGCCAGCAGTTTAAGGGGGCAAGAGACCCAGTACTTC	CASSLRGQETQYF
TRBD1	TRBV27	TRBJ2-1	NA	TGTGCCAGCAGTTTGGGACAGGGGACCAATGAGCAGTTCTTC	CASSLGQGTNEQFF
NA	TRBV7-8	TRBJ1-1	NA	TGTGCCAGCAGCTTGGAGAAGAGGAACACTGAAGCTTTCTTT	CASSLEKRNTEAFF
NA	TRBV14	TRBJ2-1	NA	TGTGCCAGCAGCCAAGAGGGCACTTCAAATGAGCAGTTCTTC	CASSQEGTSNEQFF
TRBD2	TRBV28	TRBJ2-1	NA	TGTGCCAGCAGTCCAGGGGGACTAGCCTCCTACAATGAGCAGTTCTTC	CASSPGGLASYNEQFF
NA	TRBV5-4	TRBJ1-6	NA	TGTGCCAGCAGCTTGGACAGGGATACTTCACCCCTCCACTTT	CASSLDRDTSPLHF
TRBD2	TRBV6-1	TRBJ2-1	NA	TGTGCCAGCAGTGATTGGACTAGCGGCTACTCCTACAATGAGCAGTTCTTC	CASSDWTSGYSYNEQFF
NA	TRBV7-8	TRBJ2-1	NA	TGTGCCAGCAGCTTATTTCGCGGAGCCTACAATGAGCAGTTCTTC	CASSLFRGAYNEQFF
NA	TRBV18	TRBJ1-1	NA	TGTGCCAGCTCACCAAATTTCGACACTGAAGCTTTCTTT	CASSPNFDTEAFF
NA	TRBV5-1	TRBJ1-1	NA	TGCGCCAGCAGCATACAAACGAACACTGAAGCTTTCTTT	CASSIQTNTEAFF
NA	TRBV6-1	TRBJ1-1	NA	TGTGCCAGCAGTGAACAGGGGTTGGGCACTGAAGCTTTCTTT	CASSEQGLGTEAFF
TRBD2	TRBV19	TRBJ2-1	once	TGTGCCACAAAGGGACTAGCGGGAGGAAGCTCCTACAATGAGCAGTTCTTC	CATKGLAGGSSYNEQFF
NA	TRBV28	TRBJ2-3	NA	TGTGCCAGCAGTCTAGCGGATACGCAGTATTTT	CASSLADTQYF
NA	TRBV10-3	TRBJ1-4	NA	TGTGCCATCAGTGAGAGTCAGGGCCCAAGGGATGAAAAACTGTTTTTT	CAISESQGPRDEKLFF
NA	TRBV6-1	TRBJ2-7	few	TGTGCCAGCAGTGAAGAAACCAGGCACGTTACCTACGAGCAGTACTTC	CASSEETRHVTYEQYF
TRBD1	TRBV5-1	TRBJ2-7	NA	TGCGCCAGCAGCTTGACAGGGGTTTACGAGCAGTACTTC	CASSLTGVYEQYF
NA	TRBV21-1	TRBJ1-1	NA	TGTGCCAGCAGCAAAATGGGAGTGACAGGGGGCACTGAAGCTTTCTTT	CASSKMGVTGGTEAFF
NA	TRBV3-1/TRBV3-2	TRBJ1-1	NA	TGTGCCAGCAGCCAAGGCTATCGGACAGCGAACACTGAAGCTTTCTTT	CASSQGYRTANTEAFF
NA	TRBV6-5	TRBJ1-2	NA	TGTGCCAGCAGTTTAGCAGGGACTAACTATGGCTACACCTTC	CASSLAGTNYGYTF
TRBD2	TRBV5-8	TRBJ2-2	NA	TGTGCCAGCAGCTTGTGGCTAGCGGGAGGAACACAGAACCCGACCGGGGAGCTGTTTTTT	CASSLWLAGGTQNPTGELFF
NA	TRBV5-4	TRBJ1-2	once	TGTGCCAGCAGCTTGGACACAAACTATGGCTACACCTTC	CASSLDTNYGYTF
NA	TRBV6-2/TRBV6-3	TRBJ1-5	NA	TGTGCCAGCAGTTACTCAGGAGGGATTGGGAATCAGCCCCAGCATTTT	CASSYSGGIGNQPQHF
TRBD2	TRBV27	TRBJ2-7	NA	TGTGCCAGCAGTTGGGGACTAGCGGGAGCCTACGAGCAGTACTTC	CASSWGLAGAYEQYF
TRBD1	TRBV28	TRBJ1-5	few	TGTGCCAGCAGTTTAACCGGGACAGGGGGCAATCAGCCCCAGCATTTT	CASSLTGTGGNQPQHF
NA	TRBV6-5	TRBJ1-3	NA	TGTGCCAGCAGTTACTACAGCTCCTCTGGAAACACCATATATTTT	CASSYYSSSGNTIYF
NA	TRBV27	TRBJ2-1	NA	TGTGCCAGCAGTGTTGGAGGTATCGATGAGCAGTTCTTC	CASSVGGIDEQFF
TRBD1	TRBV30	TRBJ1-2	NA	TGTGCCTGGAGGACCCAGGGACAGAACTATGGCTACACCTTC	CAWRTQGQNYGYTF
NA	TRBV6-2/TRBV6-3	TRBJ1-5	few	TGTGCCAGCAGTTCCCTCGAGGCTCAGCCCCAGCATTTT	CASSSLEAQPQHF
NA	TRBV7-2	TRBJ2-2	NA	TGTGCCAGCAGCCCCGGGACTTCCCAATTGAACACCGGGGAGCTGTTTTTT	CASSPGTSQLNTGELFF
TRBD2	TRBV2	TRBJ2-3	NA	TGTGCCAGCAGTTGGAGCGGGAGAGCAGATACGCAGTATTTT	CASSWSGRADTQYF
TRBD2	TRBV5-6	TRBJ2-1	once	TGTGCCAGCAGCTTTACTAGCGGAAGCAACAATGAGCAGTTCTTC	CASSFTSGSNNEQFF
TRBD1	TRBV19	TRBJ1-1	once	TGTGCCAGTATCCGGACAGGGGGCTCTGAAGCTTTCTTT	CASIRTGGSEAFF
NA	TRBV10-3	TRBJ1-3	NA	TGTGCCATCGGGGGGGTCGGAAACACCATATATTTT	CAIGGVGNTIYF